Described below is a single T cell receptor beta chain sequence and its context. Seattle's cohort entered during active infection and was followed longitudinally. Original data processing: How many nucleated cells were present was estimated from reference gene primer amplification. Sequencing used immunoSEQ multiplex PCR; TCRdb keeps in-frame clones, though not all of them. V and J calls and clone size are given by that table; D and trimming were obtained from the DNA. Of approximately 280,000 clones in the sample, about four fifths are singletons; the top ten hold over 1.1%. The length of the CDR3 is 13 residues. Looked up from germline, CDR1 is KGHSH and CDR2 is LQKENI. The V and J ends lost 6 bases and 6 bases, in that order; junction bases with no gene match: 3. These data belong to a study of blood T cell repertoires in COVID-19. Study information: Material from acute and convalescent COVID-19 was sourced from the United States, Italy and Spain. Sample material is recorded as cDNA or gDNA derived from T cells, B-cell-depleted T cells, or PBMCs.

Sequenced material: peripheral blood. The chain employs TRBV18 and TRBJ1-5; the match to TRBD1 covers 9 bases. The receptor's source is a human donor with COVID-19, enrolled during active disease. The donor label of this sample is uncertain. The CDR3 region has the DNA TGTGCCAGCTCTTGGACAGGGGTTCAGCCCCAGCATTTT. This sequence encodes CASSWTGVQPQHF.